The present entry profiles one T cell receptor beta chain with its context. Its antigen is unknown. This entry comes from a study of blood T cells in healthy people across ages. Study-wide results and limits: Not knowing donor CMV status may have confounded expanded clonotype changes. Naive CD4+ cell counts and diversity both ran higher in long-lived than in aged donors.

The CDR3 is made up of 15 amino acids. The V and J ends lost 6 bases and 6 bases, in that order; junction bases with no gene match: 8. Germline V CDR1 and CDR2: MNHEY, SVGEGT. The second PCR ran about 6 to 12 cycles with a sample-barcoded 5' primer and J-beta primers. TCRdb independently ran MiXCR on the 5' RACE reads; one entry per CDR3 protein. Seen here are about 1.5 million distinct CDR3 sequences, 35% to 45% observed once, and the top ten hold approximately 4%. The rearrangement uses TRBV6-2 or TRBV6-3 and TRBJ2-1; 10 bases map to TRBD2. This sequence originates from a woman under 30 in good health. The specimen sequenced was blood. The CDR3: CASRPSGRARNEQFF. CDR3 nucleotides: TGTGCCAGCAGACCCAGCGGGAGGGCCCGCAATGAGCAGTTCTTC.